A selection of T cell receptor beta chains follows, all from one sample in a study of human T cells and chemical hapten exposure. TCRdb reanalysed the RACE reads using MiXCR and keeps one entry per CDR3 protein. The repertoire holds tens of thousands of distinct CDR3 sequences, approximately 5.5% seen once, with over 10% in the top ten. Sequenced sample: whole blood. These receptors were obtained from a human donor in good health. Some clones in this sample may be carry-over from other donors' samples. Each CDR3 is given with its conserved first and last residue. Fields, in order: V gene, D gene, J gene, clone size, CDR3 DNA, CDR3 protein. D genes are given only for firm matches. Expanded clones get a size class; other rows say once, few or many, or leave the size out.

>TRBV6-4|.|TRBJ2-3|many
TGTGCCAGCAGTGACGGGGGCACAGATACGCAGTATTTT
CASSDGGTDTQYF
>TRBV6-5|TRBD1|TRBJ1-2|many
TGTGCCAGCAGTTACACGACAGGGGGCGAAGTCTATGGCTACACCTTC
CASSYTTGGEVYGYTF
>TRBV7-2|.|TRBJ2-1|many
TGTGCCAGCAGCTTAGCGAGGCAGGGTGAGCAGTTCTTC
CASSLARQGEQFF
>TRBV25-1|.|TRBJ2-7|.
TGTGCCAGCAGTGAAGAGGGCTCTCGTGCCTACGAGCAGTACTTC
CASSEEGSRAYEQYF
>TRBV20-1|.|TRBJ2-3|many
TGCAGTGCTAGAGATTCCGGGGGGCCGGGTGATACGCAGTATTTT
CSARDSGGPGDTQYF
>TRBV5-4|.|TRBJ2-7|few
TGTGCCAGCAGCCCCCAGGGTGGCTACGAGCAGTACTTC
CASSPQGGYEQYF
>TRBV20-1|TRBD2|TRBJ2-3|many
TGCAGTGCTAGAGGGGGAGCGGGAGAAACAGATACGCAGTATTTT
CSARGGAGETDTQYF
>TRBV7-2|TRBD1|TRBJ1-6|many
TGTGCCAGCAGCTACCGGGGACAGGGGGGTTCACCCCTCCACTTT
CASSYRGQGGSPLHF
>TRBV29-1|.|TRBJ2-1|many
TGCAGCGTTGTCAATTACTTTGGATACAATGAGCAGTTCTTC
CSVVNYFGYNEQFF
>TRBV5-1|.|TRBJ1-2|many
TGCGCCAGCAGCCTGGGGGGCCCCCTTAACTATGGCTACACCTTC
CASSLGGPLNYGYTF
>TRBV12-3/TRBV12-4|.|TRBJ2-3|many
TGTGCCAGCAGTTTAGTCGGGGGCACAGATACGCAGTATTTT
CASSLVGGTDTQYF
>TRBV12-3/TRBV12-4|.|TRBJ1-1|few
TGTGCCAGCAGTGTTAAAAGGAACACTGAAGCTTTCTTT
CASSVKRNTEAFF
>TRBV11-2|.|TRBJ1-2|.
TGTGCCAGCAGGGTAGGGACGGGCGATCGCTATGGCTACACCTTC
CASRVGTGDRYGYTF
>TRBV12-3/TRBV12-4|TRBD2|TRBJ2-4|many
TGTGCCAGCAGTTCGACTAGCCGGGCTCCCAAAAACATTCAGTACTTC
CASSSTSRAPKNIQYF
>TRBV9|TRBD1|TRBJ1-3|.
TGTGCCAGCGGCGTAGATCAGGGGGCAACTGGAAACACCATATATTTT
CASGVDQGATGNTIYF
>TRBV3-1|TRBD1|TRBJ2-2|many
TGTGCCAGCAGCCCTCCTCGACAGGGGGCGAACACCGGGGAGCTGTTTTTT
CASSPPRQGANTGELFF
>TRBV27|TRBD1|TRBJ2-1|.
TGTGCCAGCAGTCTAGGGACAGGCCGTTCCCATGAGCAGTTCTTC
CASSLGTGRSHEQFF
>TRBV25-1|.|TRBJ2-7|.
TGTGCCAGCAGTGTTGGCAGGCGCCCCGAGCAGTACTTC
CASSVGRRPEQYF
>TRBV20-1|.|TRBJ2-7|few
TGCAGTGCTAGAAGACAATTTGCGGGACTGGATTACGAGCAGTACTTC
CSARRQFAGLDYEQYF
>TRBV6-5|.|TRBJ2-4|many
TGTGCCAGCGGCCCCTCTAGCGCCCAAAACATTCAGTACTTC
CASGPSSAQNIQYF
>TRBV12-3/TRBV12-4|TRBD1|TRBJ2-7|many
TGTGCCAGCAGCGGACAGGGGGAGTTTTACGAGCAGTACTTC
CASSGQGEFYEQYF
>TRBV29-1|.|TRBJ2-4|many
TGCAGCGTTGACAGTGGCATTCAGTACTTC
CSVDSGIQYF
>TRBV20-1|.|TRBJ2-1|few
TGCAGTGCTAGACTCACAGGGACTTTATACAATGAGCAGTTCTTC
CSARLTGTLYNEQFF
>TRBV4-1|TRBD2|TRBJ2-7|few
TGCGCCAGCAGCCAAGAAAAGGGACTAGCGGGGGGTCCATACGAGCAGTACTTC
CASSQEKGLAGGPYEQYF
>TRBV20-1|.|TRBJ2-3|many
TGCAGTGCTAAGGACCGTAGCACAGATACGCAGTATTTT
CSAKDRSTDTQYF
>TRBV6-5|.|TRBJ1-1|many
TGTGCCAGCAGTTACTCCTCCCTGGTGGGGAAGAACACTGAAGCTTTCTTT
CASSYSSLVGKNTEAFF
>TRBV20-1|.|TRBJ2-4|many
TGCAGTGCTAGAGTCCCGACGGCAGCCAAAAACATTCAGTACTTC
CSARVPTAAKNIQYF